This passage covers 6 T cell receptor beta chains from one sample sequenced in a study of tumor-infiltrating lymphocytes in primary liver carcinoma. The blood RNA (from unsorted whole blood) was obtained, and germline DNA was also extracted. Total RNA amounting to 450 to 500 ng was the source from which TCR beta cDNA was made with a constant-region primer. Each TCR beta library was derived from three nested multiplex PCR rounds that employed slightly modified ARM-PCR. Forward primers for TRBV1-TRBV30 and a C-beta reverse primer served the first two PCR rounds, at roughly 10 cycles each. TCRdb re-analysed the multiplex PCR reads in MiXCR, keeping a single row per CDR3 protein. This sample has approximately 330,000 distinct CDR3 sequences, with 65% found just once. The sequencing sample was made of peripheral blood. These receptors were obtained from a middle-aged man with primary liver carcinoma and hepatitis B virus infection.

Regarding this clonotype: This clone may be a read error of a much larger clone one base away. This chain joins TRBV12-3 or TRBV12-4 and TRBJ2-3; maybe TRBD2 (5 bases). This CDR3 comprises 15 residues. V lost 3 bases, J lost 1 base, and 11 bases lay in between. CDR3 sequence reads: CASSFSDGGTDTQYF. The DNA of the CDR3 is TGTGCCAGCAGTTTCTCTGACGGGGGCACAGATACGCAGTATTTT.

In the case of this clonotype: One end of the junction varies from germline; a read error may be responsible. The chain has TRBV11-2 and TRBJ1-1; D remains ambiguous. Germline CDR1 SGHAT, CDR2 FQNNGV. CDR3 length: 14 residues. CDR3 coding DNA: TGTCCCAGCAGCTTGTTGGATCACAAGACTGAAGCTTTCTTT. Protein: CPSSLLDHKTEAFF. Full variable domain (missing parts from reference TRBV11-2 and TRBJ1-1): EAGVAQSPRYKIIEKRQSVAFWCNPISGHATLYWYQQILGQGPKLLIQFQNNGVVDDSQLPKDRFSAERLKGVDSTLKIQPAKLEDSAVYLCPSSLLDHKTEAFFGQGTRLTVV.

The V call is TRBV11-2, the J call TRBJ2-2, with a possible D match to TRBD1 (5 bases). CDR3 size: 14 residues. Germline V gene lookup returns CDR1 SGHAT and CDR2 FQNNGV. V lost 6 bases and J lost 4, with 12 bases in between. CDR3 sequence reads: CASSSIGATGELFF. The CDR3 DNA reads TGTGCCAGCAGTTCTATAGGGGCCACCGGGGAGCTGTTTTTT.

This clonotype came up many times. The chain recombines TRBV6-1 with TRBJ2-3; TRBD2 matches at 8 bases. The CDR3 runs to 16 residues. Trimming removed 1 base from V and 2 bases from J; junction bases left unmatched: 5. The V gene's germline CDR1 is MNHNS and CDR2 SASEGT. DNA for the CDR3: TGTGCCAGCAGTGAAGTTGAGCGGGAGTTCACAGATACGCAGTATTTT. Translating it yields CASSEVEREFTDTQYF.

This clonotype was detected many times. V usage is TRBV28 and J usage is TRBJ2-3; perhaps D is TRBD1 or TRBD2 (6 bases each). The length of the CDR3 is 17 residues. Trimming stripped 6 bases from V and 0 bases from J, with 19 bases between. Germline V CDR1 and CDR2: MDHEN, SYDVKM. CDR3 in DNA: TGTGCCAGCAGCCGCCTAGGACGGGGGCCTAGCACAGATACGCAGTATTTT. This translates into CASSRLGRGPSTDTQYF.

With regard to this clonotype: Compared with germline, one end of the junction differs, possibly owing to a read error. The chain recombines TRBV11-3 with TRBJ2-1, with 9 bases that match TRBD1. Germline V CDR1 and CDR2: SGHNT, YENEEA. The CDR3 is 15 residues long. CDR3 DNA sequence: TGTGCCAGTAGCCAAGGACAGGGGAAGAGCAATGAGGAGTTCTTC. This gives the protein CASSQGQGKSNEEFF.